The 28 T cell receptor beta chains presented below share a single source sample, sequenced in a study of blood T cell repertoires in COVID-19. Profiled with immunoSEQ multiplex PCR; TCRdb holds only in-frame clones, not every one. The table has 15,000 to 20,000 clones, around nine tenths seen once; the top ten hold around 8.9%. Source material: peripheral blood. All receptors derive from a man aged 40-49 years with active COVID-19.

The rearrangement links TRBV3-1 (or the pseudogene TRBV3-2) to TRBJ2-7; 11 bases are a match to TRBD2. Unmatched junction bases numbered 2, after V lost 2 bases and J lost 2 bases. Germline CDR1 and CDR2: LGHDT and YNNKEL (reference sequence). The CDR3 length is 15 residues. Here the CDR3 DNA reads TGTGCCAGCAGCCAAAATAGCGGGAGGGCCTACGAGCAGTACTTC. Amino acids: CASSQNSGRAYEQYF.

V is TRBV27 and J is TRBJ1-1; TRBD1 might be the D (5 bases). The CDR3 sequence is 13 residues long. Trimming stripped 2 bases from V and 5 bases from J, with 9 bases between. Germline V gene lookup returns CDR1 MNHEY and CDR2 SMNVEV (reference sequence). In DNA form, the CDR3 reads TGTGCCAGCAGTTTAGGTGGGGGGACTGAAGCTTTCTTT. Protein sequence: CASSLGGGTEAFF.

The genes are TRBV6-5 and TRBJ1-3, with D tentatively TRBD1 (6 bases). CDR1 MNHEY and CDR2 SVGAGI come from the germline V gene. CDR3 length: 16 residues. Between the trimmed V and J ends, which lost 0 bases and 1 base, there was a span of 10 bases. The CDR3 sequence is CASSYSGGGSGNTIYF. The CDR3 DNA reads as TGTGCCAGCAGTTACTCAGGGGGGGGGTCTGGAAACACCATATATTTT.

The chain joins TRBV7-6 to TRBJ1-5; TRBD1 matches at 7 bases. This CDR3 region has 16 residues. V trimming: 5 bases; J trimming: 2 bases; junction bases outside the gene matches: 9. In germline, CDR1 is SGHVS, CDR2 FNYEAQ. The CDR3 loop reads CASSPRQGSGNQPQHF. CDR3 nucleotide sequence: TGTGCCAGCAGCCCCAGACAGGGTAGTGGCAATCAGCCCCAGCATTTT.

The CDR3 protein is CATSETSGRGANEQFF. The CDR3 nucleotides read TGTGCCACCAGTGAAACCAGCGGGAGGGGGGCGAATGAGCAGTTCTTC. V is TRBV24-1 and J is TRBJ2-1, with TRBD2 matching 10 bases. The CDR3 runs to 16 residues. The germline gives CDR1 KGHDR, CDR2 SFDVKD. J lost 7 bases, V lost 4 bases, and 9 bases had no gene match.

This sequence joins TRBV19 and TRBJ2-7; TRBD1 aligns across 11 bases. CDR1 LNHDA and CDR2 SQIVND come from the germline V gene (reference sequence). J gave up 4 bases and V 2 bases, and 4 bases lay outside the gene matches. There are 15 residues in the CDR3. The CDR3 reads CASSISGTGGYEQYF. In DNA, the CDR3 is TGTGCCAGTAGTATATCCGGGACAGGGGGGTACGAGCAGTACTTC.

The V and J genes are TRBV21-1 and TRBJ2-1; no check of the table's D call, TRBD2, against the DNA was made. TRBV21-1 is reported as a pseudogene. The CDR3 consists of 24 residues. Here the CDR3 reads CASSKDKEAPTGTSGRGTYNEQFF. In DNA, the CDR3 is TGTGCCAGCAGCAAAGACAAGGAAGCCCCAACCGGGACTAGCGGGAGGGGCACCTACAATGAGCAGTTCTTC.

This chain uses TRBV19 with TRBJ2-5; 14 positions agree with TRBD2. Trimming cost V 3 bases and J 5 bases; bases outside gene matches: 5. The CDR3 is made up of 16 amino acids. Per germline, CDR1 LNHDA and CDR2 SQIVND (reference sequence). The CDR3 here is CASSIQGLAGVETQYF. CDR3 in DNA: TGTGCCAGTAGTATTCAGGGACTAGCGGGAGTTGAGACCCAGTACTTC. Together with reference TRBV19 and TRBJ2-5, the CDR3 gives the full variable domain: DGGITQSPKYLFRKEGQNVTLSCEQNLNHDAMYWYRQDPGQGLRLIYYSQIVNDFQKGDIAEGYSVSREKKESFPLTVTSAQKNPTAFYLCASSIQGLAGVETQYFGPGTRLLVL.

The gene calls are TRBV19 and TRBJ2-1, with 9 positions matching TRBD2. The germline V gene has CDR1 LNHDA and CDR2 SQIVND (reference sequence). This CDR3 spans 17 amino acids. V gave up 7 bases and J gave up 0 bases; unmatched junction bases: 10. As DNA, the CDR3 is TGTGCCAGTAAGGTTAGCGGGAGTGGGAGCTCCTACAATGAGCAGTTCTTC. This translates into CASKVSGSGSSYNEQFF.

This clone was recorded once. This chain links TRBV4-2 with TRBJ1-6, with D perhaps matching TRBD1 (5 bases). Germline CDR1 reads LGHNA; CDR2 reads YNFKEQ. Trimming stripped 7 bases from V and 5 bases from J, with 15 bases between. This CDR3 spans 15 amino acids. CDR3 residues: CASKRQPTNNSPLHF. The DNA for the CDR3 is TGTGCCAGCAAACGACAGCCGACAAATAATTCACCCCTCCACTTT.

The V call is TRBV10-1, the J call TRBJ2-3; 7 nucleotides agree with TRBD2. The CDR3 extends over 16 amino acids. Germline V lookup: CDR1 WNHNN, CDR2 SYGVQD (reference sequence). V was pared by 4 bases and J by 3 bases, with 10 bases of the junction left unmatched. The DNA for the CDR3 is TGCGCCAGCAGTGGATCTAGCGGAGTGGGTACAGATACGCAGTATTTT. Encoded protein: CASSGSSGVGTDTQYF.

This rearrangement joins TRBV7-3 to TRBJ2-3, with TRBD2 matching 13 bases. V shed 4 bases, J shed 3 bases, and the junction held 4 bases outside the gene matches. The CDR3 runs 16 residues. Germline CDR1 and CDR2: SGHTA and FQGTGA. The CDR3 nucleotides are TGTGCCAGCAGCTCGGGGACTAGCGGGACTACAGATACGCAGTATTTT. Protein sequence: CASSSGTSGTTDTQYF.

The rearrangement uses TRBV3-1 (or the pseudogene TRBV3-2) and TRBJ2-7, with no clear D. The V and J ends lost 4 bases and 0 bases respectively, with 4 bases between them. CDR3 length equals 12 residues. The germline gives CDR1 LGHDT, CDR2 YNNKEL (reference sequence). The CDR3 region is CASSRSSYEQYF. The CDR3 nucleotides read TGTGCCAGCAGCCGCAGCTCCTACGAGCAGTACTTC.

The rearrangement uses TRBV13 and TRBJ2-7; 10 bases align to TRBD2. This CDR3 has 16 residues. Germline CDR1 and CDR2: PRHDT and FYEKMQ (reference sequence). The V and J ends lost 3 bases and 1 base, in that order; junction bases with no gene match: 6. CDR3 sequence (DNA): TGTGCCAGCAGCTTTACTACTAGCGGGAAATCCTACGAGCAGTACTTC. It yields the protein CASSFTTSGKSYEQYF.

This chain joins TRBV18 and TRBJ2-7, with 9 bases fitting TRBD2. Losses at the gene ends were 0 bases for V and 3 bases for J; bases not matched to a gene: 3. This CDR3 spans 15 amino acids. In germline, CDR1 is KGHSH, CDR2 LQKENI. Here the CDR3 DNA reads TGTGCCAGCTCACCACCTAGCGGGAGTAACTACGAGCAGTACTTC. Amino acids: CASSPPSGSNYEQYF. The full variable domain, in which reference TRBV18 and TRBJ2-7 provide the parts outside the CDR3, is NAGVMQNPRHLVRRRGQEARLRCSPMKGHSHVYWYRQLPEEGLKFMVYLQKENIIDESGMPKERFSAEFPKEGPSILRIQQVVRGDSAAYFCASSPPSGSNYEQYFGPGTRLTVT.

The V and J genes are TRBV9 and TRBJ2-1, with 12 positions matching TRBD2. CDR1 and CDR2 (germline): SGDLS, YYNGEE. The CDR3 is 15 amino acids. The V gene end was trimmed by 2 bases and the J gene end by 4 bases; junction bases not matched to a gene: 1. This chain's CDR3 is CASSVTSGSYNEQFF. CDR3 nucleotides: TGTGCCAGCAGCGTGACTAGCGGGAGTTACAATGAGCAGTTCTTC.

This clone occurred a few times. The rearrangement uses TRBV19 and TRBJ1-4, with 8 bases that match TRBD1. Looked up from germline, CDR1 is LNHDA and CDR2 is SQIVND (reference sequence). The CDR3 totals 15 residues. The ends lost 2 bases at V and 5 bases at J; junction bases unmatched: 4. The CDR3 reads CASSIRTGRNEKLFF. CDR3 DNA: TGTGCCAGTAGTATACGGACAGGGCGAAATGAAAAACTGTTTTTT.

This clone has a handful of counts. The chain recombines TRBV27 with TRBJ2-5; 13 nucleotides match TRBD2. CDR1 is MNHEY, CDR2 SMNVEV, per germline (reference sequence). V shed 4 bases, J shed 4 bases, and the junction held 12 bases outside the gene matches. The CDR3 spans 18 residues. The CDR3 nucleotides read TGTGCCAGCAGTTCCCTAAGCGGACTAGCGGGAGAAACAGAGACCCAGTACTTC. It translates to CASSSLSGLAGETETQYF.

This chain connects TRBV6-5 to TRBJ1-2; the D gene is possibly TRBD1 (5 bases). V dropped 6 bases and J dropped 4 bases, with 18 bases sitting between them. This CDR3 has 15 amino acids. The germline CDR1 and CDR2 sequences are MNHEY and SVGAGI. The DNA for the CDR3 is TGTGCCAGCAGCAGAACGGGACGGACTAGCTATGGCTACACCTTC. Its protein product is CASSRTGRTSYGYTF.

The CDR3 DNA is TGTGCCAGCGGGGGGACCTACAATGAGCAGTTCTTC. Encoded protein: CASGGTYNEQFF. This chain links TRBV12-3 or TRBV12-4 with TRBJ2-1; TRBD2 might be the D (6 bases). The ends were cut back, 8 bases at V and 2 bases at J, with 7 bases in the middle. The CDR3 has 12 residues.

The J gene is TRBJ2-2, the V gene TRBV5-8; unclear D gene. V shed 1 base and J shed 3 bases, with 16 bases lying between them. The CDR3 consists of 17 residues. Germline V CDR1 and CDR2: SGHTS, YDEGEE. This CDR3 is CASSLKELRSYTGELFF. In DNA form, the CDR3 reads TGTGCCAGCAGCTTGAAGGAGCTGCGGAGCTACACCGGGGAGCTGTTTTTT.

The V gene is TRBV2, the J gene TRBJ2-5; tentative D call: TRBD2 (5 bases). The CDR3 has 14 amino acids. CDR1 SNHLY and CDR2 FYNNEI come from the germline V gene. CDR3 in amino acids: CASGDRTVQETQYF. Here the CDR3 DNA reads TGTGCTTCCGGGGATCGGACGGTGCAAGAGACCCAGTACTTC.

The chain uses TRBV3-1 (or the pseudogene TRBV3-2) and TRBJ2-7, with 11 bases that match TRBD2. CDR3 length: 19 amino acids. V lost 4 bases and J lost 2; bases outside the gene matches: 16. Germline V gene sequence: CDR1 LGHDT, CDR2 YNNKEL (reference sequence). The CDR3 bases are TGTGCCAGCAGCCTAACAGGGGGCATACTAGCGGGAGTGACCTACGAGCAGTACTTC. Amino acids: CASSLTGGILAGVTYEQYF.

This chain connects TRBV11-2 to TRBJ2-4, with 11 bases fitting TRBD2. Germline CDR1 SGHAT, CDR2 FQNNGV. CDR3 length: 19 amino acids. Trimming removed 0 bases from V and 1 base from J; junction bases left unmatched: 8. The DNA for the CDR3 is TGTGCCAGCAGCTTAGAAATTAGCGGGAGGGCCATGGCCAAAAACATTCAGTACTTC. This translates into CASSLEISGRAMAKNIQYF.

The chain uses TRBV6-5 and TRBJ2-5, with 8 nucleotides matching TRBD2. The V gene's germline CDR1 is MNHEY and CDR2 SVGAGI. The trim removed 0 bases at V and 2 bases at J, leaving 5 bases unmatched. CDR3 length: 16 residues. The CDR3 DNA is TGTGCCAGCAGTTACTCCCCGGGAGGGGGGCAAGAGACCCAGTACTTC. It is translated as CASSYSPGGGQETQYF.

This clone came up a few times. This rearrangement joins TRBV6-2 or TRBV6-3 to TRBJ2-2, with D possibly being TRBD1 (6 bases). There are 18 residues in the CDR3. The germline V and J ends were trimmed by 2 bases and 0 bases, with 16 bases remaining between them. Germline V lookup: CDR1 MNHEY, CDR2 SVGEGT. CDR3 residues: CASSYTGWYLANTGELFF. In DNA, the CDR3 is TGTGCCAGCAGTTACACAGGGTGGTACTTGGCGAACACCGGGGAGCTGTTTTTT.

CDR3 DNA: TGTGCCAGCAGCAAACTAGCGGGAGAGTCCAATGAGCAGTTCTTC. This encodes CASSKLAGESNEQFF. The chain couples TRBV7-9 to TRBJ2-1; 11 nucleotides line up with TRBD2. The ends lost 5 bases at V and 6 bases at J; junction bases unmatched: 6. Germline CDR1 and CDR2: SEHNR and FQNEAQ (reference sequence). The CDR3 loop spans 15 amino acids.

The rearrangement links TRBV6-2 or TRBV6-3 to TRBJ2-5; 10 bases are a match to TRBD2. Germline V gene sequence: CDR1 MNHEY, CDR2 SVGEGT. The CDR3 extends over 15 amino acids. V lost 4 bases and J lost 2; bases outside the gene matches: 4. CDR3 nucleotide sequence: TGTGCCAGCAGTTCCCTAGCGGGAGCTCAAGAGACCCAGTACTTC. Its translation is CASSSLAGAQETQYF.